The source of this TCR beta chain is a study of blood T cell repertoires in COVID-19. Study background: Both acute and convalescent COVID-19 samples were obtained from the United States, Italy and Spain. Nucleic acid was either cDNA or gDNA, and it came from T cells, B-cell-depleted T cells, or PBMCs.

In the authors' methods: Using reference gene primer amplification, nucleated cell counts were estimated. Libraries were prepared by immunoSEQ multiplex PCR; TCRdb keeps only in-frame clonotypes and omits some of them. V, J and clone size are taken as reported in that table, and D and trimming were inferred from the DNA itself. The sample lists more than 150,000 clones; roughly 80% were seen once. Sequenced input: peripheral blood. The source is a woman aged 25 to 39 with acute or convalescent COVID-19.

The CDR3 DNA is TGTGCCAGCGAACAGGGCCTCTATGGCTACACCTTC. Amino acid sequence: CASEQGLYGYTF. The V call is TRBV2, the J call TRBJ1-2, with D perhaps TRBD1 (6 bases). Trimming left V 8 bases short and J 4 bases short, with 11 bases between. The CDR3 totals 12 residues. Germline V lookup: CDR1 SNHLY, CDR2 FYNNEI. The full variable domain, its missing parts supplied by reference TRBV2 and TRBJ1-2, is EPEVTQTPSHQVTQMGQEVILRCVPISNHLYFYWYRQILGQKVEFLVSFYNNEISEKSEIFDDQFSVERPDGSNFTLKIRSTKLEDSAMYFCASEQGLYGYTFGSGTRLTVV.